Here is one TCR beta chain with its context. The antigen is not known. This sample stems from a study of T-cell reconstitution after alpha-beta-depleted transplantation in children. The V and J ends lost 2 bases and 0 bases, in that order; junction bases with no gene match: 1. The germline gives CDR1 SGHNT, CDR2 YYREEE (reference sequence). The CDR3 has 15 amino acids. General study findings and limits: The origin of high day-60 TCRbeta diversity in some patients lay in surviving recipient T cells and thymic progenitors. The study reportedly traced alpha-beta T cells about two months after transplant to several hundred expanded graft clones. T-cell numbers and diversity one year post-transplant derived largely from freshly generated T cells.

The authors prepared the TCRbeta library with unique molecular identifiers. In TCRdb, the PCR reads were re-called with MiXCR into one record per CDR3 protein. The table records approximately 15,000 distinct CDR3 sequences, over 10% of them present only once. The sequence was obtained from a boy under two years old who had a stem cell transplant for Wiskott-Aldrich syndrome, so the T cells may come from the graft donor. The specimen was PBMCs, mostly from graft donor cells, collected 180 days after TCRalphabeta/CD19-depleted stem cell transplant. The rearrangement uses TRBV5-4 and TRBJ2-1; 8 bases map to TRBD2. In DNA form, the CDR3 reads TGTGCCAGCAGCTTCACTAGCGGCTCCTACAATGAGCAGTTCTTC. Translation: CASSFTSGSYNEQFF.